Shown below are 28 T cell receptor beta chains from a single sample sequenced in a study of T cells in Graves' hyperthyroidism and ophthalmopathy. TCR beta CDR3 region amplification was performed from RNA transcripts. A set of HTBI primers served as the primers for a first-round RT-PCR of the TCR CDR3. TCRdb ran MiXCR on the multiplex PCR reads and lists one entry per CDR3 protein. The sample includes roughly 300,000 distinct CDR3 sequences, 11% to 15% seen only once; the top ten take under 30%. Sequencing was carried out using blood. These receptors were collected from a woman aged 30 to 39 with Graves' hyperthyroidism.

This clonotype was counted at least ten times. The chain carries TRBV30 and TRBJ2-1, with 8 bases identical to TRBD2. V shed 2 bases and J 11 bases; nucleotides not matched to a gene: 5. The CDR3 consists of 12 residues. Germline assignment: CDR1 GTSNPN and CDR2 SVGIG (reference sequence). Here the CDR3 reads CAWSTSGGKQFF. CDR3 in DNA: TGTGCCTGGAGTACTAGCGGAGGGAAGCAGTTCTTC.

The gene calls are TRBV30 and TRBJ2-1; D may be TRBD2 (5 bases). Between the trimmed V and J ends, which lost 3 bases and 7 bases, there was a span of 19 bases. Germline assignment: CDR1 GTSNPN and CDR2 SVGIG (reference sequence). The CDR3 contains 15 residues. CDR3 protein: CAWRARVGRGNEQFF. CDR3 DNA: TGTGCCTGGAGGGCCAGAGTAGGGAGAGGTAATGAGCAGTTCTTC.

The chain recombines TRBV20-1 with TRBJ2-5; the D gene is possibly TRBD2 (5 bases). Germline V gene data show CDR1 as DFQATT and CDR2 as SNEGSKA (reference sequence). V lost 3 bases and J lost 7, with 9 bases in between. The CDR3 totals 11 residues. CDR3 residues: CSARGSGTQYF. CDR3 DNA: TGCAGTGCTAGGGGGAGCGGGACCCAGTACTTC.

In this sample, this clonotype turned up many times. V gene TRBV12-3 or TRBV12-4 combines with J gene TRBJ2-1; 8 bases fit TRBD1. J lost 4 bases, V lost 3 bases, and 5 bases had no gene match. The CDR3 loop spans 15 amino acids. The CDR3 DNA sequence: TGTGCCAGCAGTTTCGGACAGGGAGCATACAATGAGCAGTTCTTC. This translates into CASSFGQGAYNEQFF.

This clonotype was detected only once. At one of its ends the junction is not consistent with the germline gene, which may arise from a read error. The V and J genes are TRBV5-1 and TRBJ1-1, with TRBD1 identical over 11 bases. Germline lookup yields CDR1 SGHRS and CDR2 YFSETQ. The CDR3 spans 16 residues. For the CDR3, the DNA is TGCGCCAGCAGCTCCGGGACAGGGGGAGAGAACGCTGAAGCTTTCTTT. It encodes CASSSGTGGENAEAFF.

This clonotype has just a few counts. The chain links TRBV27 to TRBJ2-5, with D perhaps assigned TRBD1 or TRBD2 (5 bases each). The V gene's germline CDR1 is MNHEY and CDR2 SMNVEV (reference sequence). Trimming took off 5 bases at V and 0 bases at J, with 13 bases between the two ends. CDR3 length: 15 amino acids. CDR3 bases: TGTGCCAGCAGTATCCCCAGGGAGTACCAAGAGACCCAGTACTTC. As protein: CASSIPREYQETQYF.

Worth noting for this clonotype: Mismatch with germline at one junction end may stem from a read error. This chain's CDR3 is CSASPLSLAGDF. CDR3 bases: TGCAGTGCTAGTCCGCTCTCACTAGCGGGAGACTTC. The V and J genes are TRBV20-1 and TRBJ2-7; 11 bases fit TRBD2. CDR1 and CDR2 from the germline V gene are DFQATT and SNEGSKA (reference sequence). This CDR3 contains 12 residues.

This clonotype was seen repeatedly, ten times or more. V and J are TRBV5-1 and TRBJ1-1, with D unclear. The V end lost 4 bases, the J end lost 8 bases, and 12 bases lay between the germline ends. There are 12 residues in the CDR3. The germline gives CDR1 SGHRS, CDR2 YFSETQ. The CDR3 loop is CASSAEGREAFF. The CDR3 DNA reads TGCGCCAGCAGCGCGGAGGGCAGGGAAGCTTTCTTT.

This clonotype was seen at least ten times. The chain is built from TRBV28 and TRBJ1-1; no reliable D call. CDR1 and CDR2 (germline): MDHEN, SYDVKM. V dropped 3 bases and J dropped 5 bases, with 10 bases sitting between them. There are 13 residues in the CDR3. The CDR3 DNA reads TGTGCCAGCAGTTTTGACATGCAGACTGAAGCTTTCTTT. It encodes CASSFDMQTEAFF.

In this sample, this clonotype turned up a few times. V usage is TRBV12-3 or TRBV12-4 and J usage is TRBJ1-5; no clear D gene. V was cut by 0 bases and J by 0 bases, with 15 bases left in between. The CDR3 is made up of 18 amino acids. The CDR3: CASSLAWADSYSNQPQHF. CDR3 sequence (DNA): TGTGCCAGCAGTTTAGCTTGGGCAGATAGTTATAGCAATCAGCCCCAGCATTTT.

The sample holds many counts of this clonotype. The chain joins TRBV6-2 or TRBV6-3 to TRBJ2-7; no clear D gene. The V gene's germline CDR1 is MNHEY and CDR2 SVGEGT. The CDR3 totals 12 residues. V was cut by 7 bases and J by 2 bases, with 9 bases left in between. The DNA for the CDR3 is TGTGCCAGCATCTCCCGGACCTACGAGCAGTACTTC. Translation gives CASISRTYEQYF.

V and J are TRBV2 and TRBJ2-7; D ambiguous. This CDR3 is 11 amino acids long. Germline V gene sequence: CDR1 SNHLY, CDR2 FYNNEI. The V end was cut by 6 bases, the J end by 2 bases, with 5 bases between. The DNA for the CDR3 is TGTGCCAGCAGGGCTGCCTACGAGCAGTACTTC. This gives the protein CASRAAYEQYF.

V is TRBV7-4 and J is TRBJ2-3; TRBD2 is a possible D gene (5 bases). The germline CDR1 and CDR2 sequences are SGHVT and SQSDAQ. CDR3 length equals 16 residues. Trimming shortened V by 1 base and J by 2 bases, and 13 bases separated the two germline ends. In DNA, the CDR3 is TGTGCCAGCAGCTTAGGGTCCCGGAGGCACACAGATACGCAGTATTTT. Residues: CASSLGSRRHTDTQYF.

This clonotype came up many times. The V and J genes are TRBV28 and TRBJ2-7; tentatively, D is TRBD1 (5 bases). The germline CDR1 and CDR2 sequences are MDHEN and SYDVKM. V was trimmed by 5 bases and J by 5 bases, leaving 19 bases between them. The CDR3 is made up of 15 amino acids. DNA of the CDR3: TGTGCCAGCAGTAAGGGGAACCCCCTCCCGGACGAGCAGTACTTC. Translation gives CASSKGNPLPDEQYF. Together with reference TRBV28 and TRBJ2-7, the CDR3 gives the full variable domain: DVKVTQSSRYLVKRTGEKVFLECVQDMDHENMFWYRQDPGLGLRLIYFSYDVKMKEKGDIPEGYSVSREKKERFSLILESASTNQTSMYLCASSKGNPLPDEQYFGPGTRLTVT.

This clonotype was observed a handful of times. The CDR3 nucleotides are TGTGCCAGCAGTCCTTACCGGGGGGAAGCTTTCTTT. Translated, it gives CASSPYRGEAFF. The chain employs TRBV6-8 and TRBJ1-1; D perhaps matches TRBD1 (5 bases). Trimming pared 5 bases from V and 8 bases from J, leaving 12 bases between. Germline CDR1 and CDR2: MNHGY and SAAAGT. The CDR3 is made up of 12 amino acids.

This clonotype was recorded many times. The chain employs TRBV12-3 or TRBV12-4 and TRBJ1-1; the match to TRBD1 covers 9 bases. With V trimmed by 1 base and J by 4 bases, 10 bases remained unmatched. The CDR3 runs 17 residues. The CDR3, as DNA: TGTGCCAGCAGTTTAGGGACAGGGGCCCCGGGTGGCACTGAAGCTTTCTTT. It yields the protein CASSLGTGAPGGTEAFF.

This chain joins TRBV2 and TRBJ2-7, with 7 nucleotides matching TRBD1. V lost 2 bases, J lost 2 bases, and 6 bases stayed unmatched. CDR1 is SNHLY, CDR2 FYNNEI, per germline. The length of the CDR3 is 15 residues. Here the CDR3 reads CASSEQGVIAYEQYF. CDR3 sequence (DNA): TGTGCCAGCAGTGAACAGGGGGTGATCGCCTACGAGCAGTACTTC.

This clonotype was seen at least ten times. The gene calls are TRBV20-1 and TRBJ1-5, with 8 bases that match TRBD1. Looked up from germline, CDR1 is DFQATT and CDR2 is SNEGSKA (reference sequence). The CDR3 covers 19 residues. V shed 5 bases, J shed 0 bases, and the junction held 18 bases outside the gene matches. For the CDR3, the DNA is TGCAGTGCTCTGGGGACAGGTATTCGTATATCGGATAGCAATCAGCCCCAGCATTTT. Its protein is CSALGTGIRISDSNQPQHF.

This clonotype was observed many times. The V gene is TRBV6-1, the J gene TRBJ2-5, with D possibly TRBD2 on 6 matching bases. The CDR3 contains 12 residues. Trimming removed 11 bases from V and 0 bases from J, with 10 bases in between. The V gene's germline CDR1 is MNHNS and CDR2 SASEGT. The CDR3 region is CAGGEYQETQYF. Here the CDR3 DNA reads TGTGCCGGAGGGGAGTACCAAGAGACCCAGTACTTC.

This clonotype was recorded a few times. The chain links TRBV18 to TRBJ2-1; 9 bases match TRBD2. CDR1 is KGHSH, CDR2 LQKENI, per germline. The CDR3 sequence is 14 residues long. J was trimmed by 7 bases and V by 2 bases; bases with no gene match: 3. In DNA form, the CDR3 reads TGTGCCAGCTCACCAAGGCGGGAGGGAAATGAGCAGTTCTTC. It codes for CASSPRREGNEQFF.

This clonotype has a handful of counts. V gene TRBV7-9 combines with J gene TRBJ2-2, with 13 bases fitting TRBD2. This CDR3 is 16 amino acids long. Germline V gives CDR1 SEHNR, CDR2 FQNEAQ (reference sequence). V lost 3 bases, J lost 6 bases, and 4 bases stayed unmatched. The DNA of the CDR3 is TGTGCCAGCAGCTTCGGACTAGCGGGAGCTGCCGGGGAGCTGTTTTTT. This encodes CASSFGLAGAAGELFF.

The chain links TRBV6-2 or TRBV6-3 to TRBJ2-4, with D tentatively TRBD1 (6 bases). CDR1 is MNHEY and CDR2 is SVGEGT in the germline V gene. CDR3 length equals 17 residues. CDR3 in amino acids: CADAGRGRLRTKNIQYF. The CDR3 DNA reads as TGTGCGGACGCGGGCAGGGGAAGGTTGAGGACCAAAAACATTCAGTACTTC.

This clonotype was seen at least ten times. This chain uses TRBV28 with TRBJ2-2; 8 nucleotides agree with TRBD1. The junction had 4 bases not matched to a gene; V was cut back by 2 bases and J by 5 bases. The CDR3 length is 15 residues. In germline, CDR1 is MDHEN, CDR2 SYDVKM. The CDR3 nucleotides are TGTGCCAGCAGTTTAGCCAGGGGGCTGACCGGGGAGCTGTTTTTT. Encoded protein: CASSLARGLTGELFF.

This clonotype came up many times. The chain uses TRBV11-2 and TRBJ2-1, with a tentative D call TRBD1 (6 bases). Per germline, CDR1 SGHAT and CDR2 FQNNGV. The V and J ends lost 5 bases and 4 bases respectively, with 27 bases between them. The CDR3 runs 19 residues. The CDR3 protein is CASSPRDRSRGRTYNEQFF. CDR3 nucleotides: TGTGCCAGCAGCCCCCGAGACAGGTCTCGTGGTAGGACATACAATGAGCAGTTCTTC.

This clonotype showed up many times. The gene calls are TRBV28 and TRBJ2-7; D gene unclear. This CDR3 contains 12 residues. From germline, CDR1 is MDHEN and CDR2 SYDVKM. V lost 7 bases to trimming and J lost 6 bases, with 13 bases between them. CDR3 amino acids: CASKAVPREQYF. CDR3 DNA sequence: TGTGCCAGCAAAGCCGTTCCTCGCGAGCAGTACTTC.

The gene calls are TRBV5-4 and TRBJ2-1, with D tentatively TRBD2 (6 bases). The CDR3 extends over 15 amino acids. Germline V gene sequence: CDR1 SGHNT, CDR2 YYREEE (reference sequence). The germline V and J ends were trimmed by 4 bases and 1 base, with 12 bases remaining between them. CDR3 amino acids: CASSAPLASYNEQFF. As DNA, the CDR3 is TGTGCCAGCAGCGCGCCTCTAGCGTCCTACAATGAGCAGTTCTTC.

To note about this clonotype: This may stem from a read error, because a much larger clone lies one nucleotide away. This sequence joins TRBV7-2 and TRBJ2-1; D uncertain. The CDR3 runs 16 residues. Germline-derived CDR1 and CDR2 are SGHTA and FQGNSA. CDR3 nucleotide sequence: TGTGCCAGCAACTTAGGAGTCGGGTCTGCTCCCGATGAGCAGTTCTTC. Translated: CASNLGVGSAPDEQFF. Complete variable domain (other parts from reference TRBV7-2 and TRBJ2-1): GAGVSQSPSNKVTEKGKDVELRCDPISGHTALYWYRQSLGQGLEFLIYFQGNSAPDKSGLPSDRFSAERTGGSVSTLTIQRTQQEDSAVYLCASNLGVGSAPDEQFFGPGTRLTVL.

This clonotype was detected only once. This chain uses TRBV18 with TRBJ2-6, with TRBD1 identical over 10 bases. After removal of 5 bases from V and 2 bases from J, the junction contained 12 bases not matched to a gene. The CDR3 covers 19 residues. From germline, CDR1 is KGHSH and CDR2 LQKENI. The CDR3: CASSYPGQGKVAGANVLTF. CDR3 DNA sequence: TGTGCCAGCTCATACCCGGGACAGGGGAAGGTGGCTGGGGCCAACGTCCTGACTTTC.